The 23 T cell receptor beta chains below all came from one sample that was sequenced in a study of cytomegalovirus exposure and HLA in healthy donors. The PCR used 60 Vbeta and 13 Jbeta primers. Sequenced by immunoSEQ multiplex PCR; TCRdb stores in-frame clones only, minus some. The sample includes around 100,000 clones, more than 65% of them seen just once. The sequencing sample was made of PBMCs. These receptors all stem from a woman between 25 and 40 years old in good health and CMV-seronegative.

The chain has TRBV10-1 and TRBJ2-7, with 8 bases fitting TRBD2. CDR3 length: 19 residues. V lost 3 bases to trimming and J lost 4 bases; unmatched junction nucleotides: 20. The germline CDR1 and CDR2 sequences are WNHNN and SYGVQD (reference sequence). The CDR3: CASSEGSSGSTPPGYEQYF. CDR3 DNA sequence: TGCGCCAGCAGTGAAGGGTCTAGCGGGTCAACTCCGCCGGGTTACGAGCAGTACTTC.

The CDR3, as DNA: TGTGCCAGCAGCATCGGCCGGACAGCCCAAGAGACCCAGTACTTC. Protein sequence: CASSIGRTAQETQYF. This sequence joins TRBV9 and TRBJ2-5; perhaps TRBD1 as D (6 bases). The CDR3 is 15 residues long. Between the trimmed V and J ends, which lost 4 bases and 1 base, there was a span of 14 bases. Germline V gene sequence: CDR1 SGDLS, CDR2 YYNGEE.

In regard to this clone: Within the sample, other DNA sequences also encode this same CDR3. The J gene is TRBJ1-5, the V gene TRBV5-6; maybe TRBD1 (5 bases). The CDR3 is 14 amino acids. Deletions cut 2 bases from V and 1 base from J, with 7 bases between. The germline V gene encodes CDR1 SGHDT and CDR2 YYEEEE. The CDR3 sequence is CASSLRGSNQPQHF. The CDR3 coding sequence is TGTGCCAGCAGCTTAAGGGGAAGCAATCAGCCCCAGCATTTT.

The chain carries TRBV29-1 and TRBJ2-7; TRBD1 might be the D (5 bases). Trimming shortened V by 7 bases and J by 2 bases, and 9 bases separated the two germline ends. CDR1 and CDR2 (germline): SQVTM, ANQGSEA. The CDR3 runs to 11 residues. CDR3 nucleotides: TGCAGCGCGACAGAGGCCTACGAGCAGTACTTC. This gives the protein CSATEAYEQYF.

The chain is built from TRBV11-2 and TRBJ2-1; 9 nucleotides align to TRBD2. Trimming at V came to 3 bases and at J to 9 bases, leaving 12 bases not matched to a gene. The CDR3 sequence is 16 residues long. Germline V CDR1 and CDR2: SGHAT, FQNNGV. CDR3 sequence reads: CASSLYPWREGGEQFF. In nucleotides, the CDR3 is TGTGCCAGCAGCTTGTATCCGTGGCGGGAGGGCGGTGAGCAGTTCTTC.

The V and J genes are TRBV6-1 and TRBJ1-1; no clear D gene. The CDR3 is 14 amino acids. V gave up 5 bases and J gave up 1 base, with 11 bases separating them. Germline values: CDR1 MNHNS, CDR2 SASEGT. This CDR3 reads CASSRTYGNTEAFF. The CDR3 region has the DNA TGTGCCAGCAGTAGGACTTATGGGAACACTGAAGCTTTCTTT.

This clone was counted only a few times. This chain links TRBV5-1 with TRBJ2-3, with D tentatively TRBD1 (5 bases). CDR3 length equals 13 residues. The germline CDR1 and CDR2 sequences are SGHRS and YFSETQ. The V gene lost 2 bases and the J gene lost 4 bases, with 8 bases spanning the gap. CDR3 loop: CASSFRVADTQYF. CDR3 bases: TGCGCCAGCAGCTTCAGGGTGGCAGATACGCAGTATTTT.

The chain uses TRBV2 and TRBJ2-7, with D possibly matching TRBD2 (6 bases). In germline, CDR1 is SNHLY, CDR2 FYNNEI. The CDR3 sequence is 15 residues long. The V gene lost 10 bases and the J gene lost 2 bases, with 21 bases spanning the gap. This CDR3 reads CAMTSIDFDAYEQYF. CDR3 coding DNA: TGTGCCATGACTAGTATTGATTTCGATGCCTACGAGCAGTACTTC.

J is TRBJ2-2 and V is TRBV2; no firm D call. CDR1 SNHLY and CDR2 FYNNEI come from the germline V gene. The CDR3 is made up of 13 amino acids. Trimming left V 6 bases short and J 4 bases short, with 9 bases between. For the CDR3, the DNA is TGTGCCAGCAGCGAAAGCCCCACCGGGGAGCTGTTTTTT. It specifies CASSESPTGELFF.

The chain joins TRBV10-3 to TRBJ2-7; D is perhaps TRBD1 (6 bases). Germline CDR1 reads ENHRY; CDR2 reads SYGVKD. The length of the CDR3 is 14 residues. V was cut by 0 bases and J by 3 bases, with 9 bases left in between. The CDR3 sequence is CAISESRDIYEQYF. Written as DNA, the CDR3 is TGTGCCATCAGTGAGTCCCGGGACATCTACGAGCAGTACTTC.

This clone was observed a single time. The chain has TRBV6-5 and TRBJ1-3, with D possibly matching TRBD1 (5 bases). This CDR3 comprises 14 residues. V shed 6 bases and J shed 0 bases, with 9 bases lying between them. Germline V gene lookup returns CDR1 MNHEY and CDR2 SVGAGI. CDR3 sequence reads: CASRRDLSGNTIYF. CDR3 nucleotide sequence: TGTGCCAGCAGGCGGGACCTCTCTGGAAACACCATATATTTT.

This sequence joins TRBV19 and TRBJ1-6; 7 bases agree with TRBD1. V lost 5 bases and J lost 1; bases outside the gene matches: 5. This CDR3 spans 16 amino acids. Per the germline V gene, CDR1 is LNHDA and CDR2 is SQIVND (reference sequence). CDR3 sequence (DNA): TGTGCCAGTAGTGGTCCAGGGGGGTCCTATAATTCACCCCTCCACTTT. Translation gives CASSGPGGSYNSPLHF.

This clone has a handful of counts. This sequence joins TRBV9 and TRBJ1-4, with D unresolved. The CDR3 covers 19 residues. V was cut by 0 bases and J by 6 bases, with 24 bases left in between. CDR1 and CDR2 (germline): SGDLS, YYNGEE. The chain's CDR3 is CASSVGKWVSNPRDEKLFF. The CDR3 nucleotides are TGTGCCAGCAGCGTAGGAAAGTGGGTTTCTAATCCGAGGGATGAAAAACTGTTTTTT. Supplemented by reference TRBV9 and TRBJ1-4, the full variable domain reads DSGVTQTPKHLITATGQRVTLRCSPRSGDLSVYWYQQSLDQGLQFLIQYYNGEERAKGNILERFSAQQFPDLHSELNLSSLELGDSALYFCASSVGKWVSNPRDEKLFFGSGTQLSVL.

In DNA form, the CDR3 reads TGTGCCATCAGTGATGGGTTTGGAGTGGGACAGGGGACGGGAGATACGCAGTATTTT. Translation: CAISDGFGVGQGTGDTQYF. The chain uses TRBV10-3 and TRBJ2-3; 10 bases agree with TRBD1. The CDR3 extends over 19 amino acids. With V trimmed by 3 bases and J by 5 bases, 17 bases remained unmatched. The V gene's germline CDR1 is ENHRY and CDR2 SYGVKD.

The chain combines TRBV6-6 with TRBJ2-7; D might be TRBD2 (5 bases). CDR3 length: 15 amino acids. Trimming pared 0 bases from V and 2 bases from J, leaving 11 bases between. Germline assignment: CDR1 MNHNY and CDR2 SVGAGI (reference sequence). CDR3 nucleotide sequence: TGTGCCAGCAGTTACTCACGCGGGCGCACCTACGAGCAGTACTTC. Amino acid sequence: CASSYSRGRTYEQYF.

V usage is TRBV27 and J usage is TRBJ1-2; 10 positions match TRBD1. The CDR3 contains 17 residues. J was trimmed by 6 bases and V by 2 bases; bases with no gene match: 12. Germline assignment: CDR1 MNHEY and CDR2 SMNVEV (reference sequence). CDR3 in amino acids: CASSLNLGTGVRDGYTF. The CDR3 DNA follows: TGTGCCAGCAGTTTAAATCTAGGGACAGGGGTTCGGGATGGCTACACCTTC.

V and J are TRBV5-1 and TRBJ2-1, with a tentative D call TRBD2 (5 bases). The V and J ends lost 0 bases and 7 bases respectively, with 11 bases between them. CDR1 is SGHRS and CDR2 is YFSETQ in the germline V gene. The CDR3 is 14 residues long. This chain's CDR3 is CASSLAWTENEQFF. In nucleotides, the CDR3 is TGCGCCAGCAGCTTGGCTTGGACTGAAAATGAGCAGTTCTTC.

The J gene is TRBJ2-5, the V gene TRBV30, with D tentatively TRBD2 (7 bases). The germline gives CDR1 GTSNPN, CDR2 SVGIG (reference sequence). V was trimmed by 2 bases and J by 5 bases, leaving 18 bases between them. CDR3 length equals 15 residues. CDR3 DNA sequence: TGTGCCTGGAGTACAATACAGGGAGGGGGGGAGACCCAGTACTTC. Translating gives CAWSTIQGGGETQYF. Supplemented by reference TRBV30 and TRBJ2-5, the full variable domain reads SQTIHQWPATLVQPVGSPLSLECTVEGTSNPNLYWYRQAAGRGLQLLFYSVGIGQISSEVPQNLSASRPQDRQFILSSKKLLLSDSGFYLCAWSTIQGGGETQYFGPGTRLLVL.

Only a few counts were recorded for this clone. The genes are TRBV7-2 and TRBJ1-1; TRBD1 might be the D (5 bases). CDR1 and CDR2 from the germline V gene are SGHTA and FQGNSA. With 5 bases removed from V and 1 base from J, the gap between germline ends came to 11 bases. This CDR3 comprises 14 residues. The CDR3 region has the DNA TGTGCCAGCAGCCCTTGGGGGGAGAACACTGAAGCTTTCTTT. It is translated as CASSPWGENTEAFF.

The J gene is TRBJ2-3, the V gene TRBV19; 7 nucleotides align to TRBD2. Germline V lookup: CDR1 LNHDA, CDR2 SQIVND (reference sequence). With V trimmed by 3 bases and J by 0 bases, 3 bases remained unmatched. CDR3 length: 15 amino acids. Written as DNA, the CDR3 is TGTGCCAGTAGTATGCTAGCGGCTAGCACAGATACGCAGTATTTT. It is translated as CASSMLAASTDTQYF.

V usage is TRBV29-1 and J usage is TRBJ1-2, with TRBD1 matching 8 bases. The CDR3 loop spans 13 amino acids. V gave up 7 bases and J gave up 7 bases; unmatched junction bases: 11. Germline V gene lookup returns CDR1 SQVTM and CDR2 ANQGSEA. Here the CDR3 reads CSGATGDESGYTF. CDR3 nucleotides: TGCAGCGGGGCGACAGGGGATGAGAGTGGCTACACCTTC.

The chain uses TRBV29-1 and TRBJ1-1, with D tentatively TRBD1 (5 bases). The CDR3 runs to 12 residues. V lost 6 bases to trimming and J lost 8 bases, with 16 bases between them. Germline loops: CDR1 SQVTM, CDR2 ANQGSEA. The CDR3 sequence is CSVYGGFGEAFF. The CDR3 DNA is TGCAGCGTCTATGGGGGGTTTGGCGAAGCTTTCTTT.

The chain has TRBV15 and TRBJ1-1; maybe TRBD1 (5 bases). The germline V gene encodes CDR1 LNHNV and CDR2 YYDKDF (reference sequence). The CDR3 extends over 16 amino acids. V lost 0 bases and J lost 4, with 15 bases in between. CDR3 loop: CATSRDSPQGSTEAFF. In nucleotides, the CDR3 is TGTGCCACCAGCAGAGATTCCCCCCAGGGCTCCACTGAAGCTTTCTTT.